The present entry profiles one T cell receptor beta chain with its context. Its specific antigen is unknown. One end of the junction fails to match germline, which may point to a read error. Amplification of TCR beta CDR3 regions was carried out from RNA transcripts. A first-round RT-PCR of the TCR CDR3 used the HTBI primer set with the Qiagen OneStep RT-PCR kit. Libraries were constructed in a second round of multiplex PCR, after which size selection and purification were performed. Paired-end sequencing of the libraries was performed with 100 bp reads on an Illumina HiSeq2000. The authors' pipeline ran thus. SOAPnuke was used to process the raw data, with reads discarded if the reads contained adapters or uncalled bases, had a mean Phred below 15, or lacked an exact constant-primer or identifier match. High-quality paired reads were merged using COPE v1.2.5, and each unique nucleotide sequence was defined as a clonotype. MiTCR v1.1 was used to align clonotypes to the IMGT TRBV, TRBD and TRBJ reference segments. Only V-J combinations with frequency above 0.0001, covering 99.2% of repertoires, were analysed. A TCS score was defined as the ratio of F50 (clonal expansion) to E x V (chaos), with BLOSUM62-based TCRdist applied between CDR3 peptides within each V-J. Welch's t-statistics and random forest reduced just over 500 V-J features to 10 to 15, which were used in a naive Bayes classifier (R e1071). Thyroid-blood repertoire similarity was quantified with the Morisita-Horn index. TCRdb ran its own pipeline on the public reads, namely fastp trimming at Q25 and MiXCR clone calling, and kept in-frame beta chains. Entries that share a CDR3 protein sequence are merged under the most common genes and DNA. The V and J calls were not made by the authors but by TCRdb's processing. Within this sample are 650,000 to 800,000 distinct CDR3 sequences, with just under 45% of them counted one time only. The ten largest clones take up less than 9% of the sample.

Any patient with an uncontrolled infection, another autoimmune disease, pregnancy or lactation was excluded. Diagnoses were based on clinical symptoms, serum thyroxine and TRAb, thyroid ultrasound and orbital computed tomography. Trizol reagent was used to extract total RNA, and RNA quality was then checked on an Agilent 2100 Bioanalyzer. This specimen comes from a study of T cells in Graves' hyperthyroidism and ophthalmopathy (dated by TCRdb to about 2019). Regarding the complete study: TCR V-J signatures able to tell the groups apart were searched for in a discovery cohort of approximately 95 patients, of whom more than 40 had Graves' ophthalmopathy and 57 had stable Graves' hyperthyroidism. An independent validation cohort of under 20 hyperthyroidism patients and 17 patients who later progressed to ophthalmopathy tested prospective prediction of ophthalmopathy. The 80 to 100 discovery patients were randomly divided into training and test sets at a 7:3 ratio. In about six Graves' hyperthyroidism patients, the study also compared T-cell repertoires from thyroid tissue with T-cell repertoires from blood. Following sampling, methimazole starting at 30 mg daily was given to hyperthyroidism patients, and high-dose intravenous methylprednisolone was given to ophthalmopathy patients. According to the paper, TCR Vbeta CDR3 sequencing was carried out on more than 120 peripheral blood samples, which came from under 50 ophthalmopathy, around 75 hyperthyroidism and approximately 17 progressor patients. Study-wide conclusions, independent of this receptor: Sample size was not statistically predetermined, and investigators were not blinded to group allocation. In validation, progression to ophthalmopathy was predicted by the model with 55% to 71% sensitivity and 72% to 85% specificity, a median of approximately 6.5 months before onset. Most expanded thyroid clonotypes (frequency above 0.001) were also detected in blood, suggesting blood repertoires may reflect thyroid immune responses. A 13 V-J signature model separated ophthalmopathy from stable hyperthyroidism, with around 91% sensitivity and about 81% specificity in cross-validation and 80%/75% in testing.

Material: peripheral blood or thyroid tissue (not recorded which). The source of this sequence is an adult man with Graves' disease, either hyperthyroidism or ophthalmopathy (not recorded which).

Read as DNA, the sequence is TGTGCCAGCAGTTTAGCCGGGGAGACCCACACTGAAGCTTTCTTT. It codes for CASSLAGETHTEAFF. The chain is made from TRBV7-2 and TRBJ1-1, with the D gene uncertain. The CDR3 runs 15 amino acids, cysteine and phenylalanine included. Only the CDR3 region is kept as DNA, spanning 45 bases read in frame from base 1. The germline V gene supplies CDR1 SGHTA and CDR2 FQGNSA. The CDR3 plus the reference TRBV7-2 and TRBJ1-1 genes for the other parts give the full variable domain: GAGVSQSPSNKVTEKGKDVELRCDPISGHTALYWYRQSLGQGLEFLIYFQGNSAPDKSGLPSDRFSAERTGGSVSTLTIQRTQQEDSAVYLCASSLAGETHTEAFFGQGTRLTVV.